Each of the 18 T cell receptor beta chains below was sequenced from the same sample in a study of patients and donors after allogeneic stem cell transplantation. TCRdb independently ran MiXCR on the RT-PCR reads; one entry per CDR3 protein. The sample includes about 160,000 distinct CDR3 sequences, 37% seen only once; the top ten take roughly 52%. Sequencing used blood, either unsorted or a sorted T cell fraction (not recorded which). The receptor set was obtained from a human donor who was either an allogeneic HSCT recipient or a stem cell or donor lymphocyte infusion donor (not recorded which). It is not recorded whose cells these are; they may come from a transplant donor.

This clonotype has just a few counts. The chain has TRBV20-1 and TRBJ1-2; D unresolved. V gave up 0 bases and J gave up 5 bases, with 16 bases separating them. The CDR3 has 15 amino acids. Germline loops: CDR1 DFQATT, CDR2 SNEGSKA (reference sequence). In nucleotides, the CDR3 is TGCAGTGCTAGAGATCTGCCCGAGGTCGGATATGGCTACACCTTC. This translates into CSARDLPEVGYGYTF.

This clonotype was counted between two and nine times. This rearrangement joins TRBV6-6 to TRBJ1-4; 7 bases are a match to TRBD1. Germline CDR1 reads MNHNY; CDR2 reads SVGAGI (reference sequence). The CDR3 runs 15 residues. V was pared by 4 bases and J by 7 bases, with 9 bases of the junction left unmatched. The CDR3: CASSSYRGRGEKLFF. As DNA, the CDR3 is TGTGCCAGCAGTTCCTACAGGGGCCGGGGTGAAAAACTGTTTTTT.

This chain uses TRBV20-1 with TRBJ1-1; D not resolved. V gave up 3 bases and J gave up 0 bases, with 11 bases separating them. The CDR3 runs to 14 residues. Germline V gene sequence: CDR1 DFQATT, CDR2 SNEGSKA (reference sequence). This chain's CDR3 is CSARADAMNTEAFF. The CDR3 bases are TGCAGTGCTAGGGCAGATGCAATGAACACTGAAGCTTTCTTT.

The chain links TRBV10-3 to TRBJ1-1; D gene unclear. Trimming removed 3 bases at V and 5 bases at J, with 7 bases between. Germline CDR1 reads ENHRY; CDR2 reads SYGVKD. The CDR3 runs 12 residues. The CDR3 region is CAISDSRTEAFF. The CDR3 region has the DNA TGTGCCATCAGTGACTCTAGGACTGAAGCTTTCTTT.

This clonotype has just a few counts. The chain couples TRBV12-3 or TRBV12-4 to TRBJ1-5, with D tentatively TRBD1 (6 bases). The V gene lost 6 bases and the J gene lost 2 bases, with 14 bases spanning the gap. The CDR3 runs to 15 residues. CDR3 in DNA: TGTGCCAGCAGATTGGCGGACAGAGGCAATCAGCCCCAGCATTTT. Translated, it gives CASRLADRGNQPQHF.

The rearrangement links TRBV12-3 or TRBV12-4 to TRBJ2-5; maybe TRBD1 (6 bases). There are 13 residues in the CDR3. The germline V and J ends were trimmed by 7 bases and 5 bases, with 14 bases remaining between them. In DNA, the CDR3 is TGTGCCAGCACCTCAGGGGCAGCGGAGACCCAGTACTTC. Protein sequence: CASTSGAAETQYF.

The DNA of the CDR3 is TGTGCTACAGCCGGGGGTTCTGGAAACACCATATATTTT. Translating gives CATAGGSGNTIYF. The chain is built from TRBV2 and TRBJ1-3, with D tentatively TRBD1 (5 bases). Per the germline V gene, CDR1 is SNHLY and CDR2 is FYNNEI. The CDR3 spans 13 residues. The full variable domain, in which reference TRBV2 and TRBJ1-3 provide the parts outside the CDR3, is EPEVTQTPSHQVTQMGQEVILRCVPISNHLYFYWYRQILGQKVEFLVSFYNNEISEKSEIFDDQFSVERPDGSNFTLKIRSTKLEDSAMYFCATAGGSGNTIYFGEGSWLTVV.

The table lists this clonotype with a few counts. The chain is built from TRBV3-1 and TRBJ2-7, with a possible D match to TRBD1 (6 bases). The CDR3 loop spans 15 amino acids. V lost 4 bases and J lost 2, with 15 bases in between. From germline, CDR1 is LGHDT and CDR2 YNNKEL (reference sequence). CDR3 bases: TGTGCCAGCAGCCCCAGAGGGGGTCGTCCCTACGAGCAGTACGTC. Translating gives CASSPRGGRPYEQYV.

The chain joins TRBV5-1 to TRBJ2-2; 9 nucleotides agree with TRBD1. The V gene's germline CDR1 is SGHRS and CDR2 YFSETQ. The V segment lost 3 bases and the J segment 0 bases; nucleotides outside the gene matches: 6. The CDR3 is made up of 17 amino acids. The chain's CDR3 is CASSSGQGFANTGELFF. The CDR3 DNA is TGCGCCAGCAGCTCGGGACAGGGCTTCGCGAACACCGGGGAGCTGTTTTTT.

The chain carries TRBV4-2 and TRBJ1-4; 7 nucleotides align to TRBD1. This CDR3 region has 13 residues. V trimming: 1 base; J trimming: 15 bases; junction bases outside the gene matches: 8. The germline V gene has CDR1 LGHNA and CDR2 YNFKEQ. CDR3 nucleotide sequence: TGTGCCAGCAGCCAAGCCGGACAGGCTAGGGTGTTTTTT. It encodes CASSQAGQARVFF.

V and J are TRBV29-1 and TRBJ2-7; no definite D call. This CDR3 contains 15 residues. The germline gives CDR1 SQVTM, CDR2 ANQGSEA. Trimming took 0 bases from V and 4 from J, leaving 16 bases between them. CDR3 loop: CSVEEVSGGRYEQYF. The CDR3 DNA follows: TGCAGCGTTGAAGAAGTATCCGGTGGCAGGTACGAGCAGTACTTC.

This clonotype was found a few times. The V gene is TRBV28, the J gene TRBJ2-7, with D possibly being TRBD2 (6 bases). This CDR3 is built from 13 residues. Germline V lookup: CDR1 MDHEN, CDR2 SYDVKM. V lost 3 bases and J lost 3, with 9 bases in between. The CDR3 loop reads CASSFGGLYEQYV. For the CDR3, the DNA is TGTGCCAGCAGTTTTGGAGGGCTCTACGAGCAGTACGTC.

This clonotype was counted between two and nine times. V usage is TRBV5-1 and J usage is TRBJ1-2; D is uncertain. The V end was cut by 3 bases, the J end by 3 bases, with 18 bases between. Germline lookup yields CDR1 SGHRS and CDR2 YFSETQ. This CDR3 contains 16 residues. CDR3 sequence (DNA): TGCGCCAGCAGCTCCCTTGGGCCACCCGGCGACTATGGCTACACCTTC. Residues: CASSSLGPPGDYGYTF.

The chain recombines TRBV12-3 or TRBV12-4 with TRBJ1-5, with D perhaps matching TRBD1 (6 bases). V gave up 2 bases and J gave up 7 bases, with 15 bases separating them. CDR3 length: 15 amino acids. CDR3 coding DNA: TGTGCCAGCAGTTTAACGGGGGCCTCCGCCCAGCCCCAGCATTTT. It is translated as CASSLTGASAQPQHF.

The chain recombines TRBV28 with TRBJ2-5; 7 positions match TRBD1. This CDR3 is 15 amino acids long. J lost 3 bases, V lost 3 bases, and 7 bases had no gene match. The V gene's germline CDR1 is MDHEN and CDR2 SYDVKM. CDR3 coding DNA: TGTGCCAGCAGTTTGTCCGACAGGGCTGAAGAGACCCAGTACTTC. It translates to CASSLSDRAEETQYF.

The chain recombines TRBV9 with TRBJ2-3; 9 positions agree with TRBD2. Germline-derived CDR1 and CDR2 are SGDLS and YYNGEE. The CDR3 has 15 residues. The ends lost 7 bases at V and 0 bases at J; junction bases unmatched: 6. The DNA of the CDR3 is TGTGCCAGCGCCGGAGCGGGGGGCAGCACAGATACGCAGTATTTT. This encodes CASAGAGGSTDTQYF. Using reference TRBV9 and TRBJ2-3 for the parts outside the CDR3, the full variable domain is DSGVTQTPKHLITATGQRVTLRCSPRSGDLSVYWYQQSLDQGLQFLIQYYNGEERAKGNILERFSAQQFPDLHSELNLSSLELGDSALYFCASAGAGGSTDTQYFGPGTRLTVL.

The CDR3 bases are TGCAGTGCTAGACGGCGCAATCAGCCCCAGCATTTT. Translating it yields CSARRRNQPQHF. The chain carries TRBV20-1 and TRBJ1-5; D is uncertain. In germline, CDR1 is DFQATT, CDR2 SNEGSKA (reference sequence). This CDR3 is built from 12 residues. Trimming removed 2 bases from V and 2 bases from J, with 4 bases in between.

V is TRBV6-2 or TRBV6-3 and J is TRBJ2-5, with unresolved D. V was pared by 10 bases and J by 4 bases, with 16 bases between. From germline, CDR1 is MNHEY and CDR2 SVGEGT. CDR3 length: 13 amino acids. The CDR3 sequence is CATRSSDGETQYF. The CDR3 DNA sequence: TGTGCCACAAGGAGTTCCGACGGAGAGACCCAGTACTTC.